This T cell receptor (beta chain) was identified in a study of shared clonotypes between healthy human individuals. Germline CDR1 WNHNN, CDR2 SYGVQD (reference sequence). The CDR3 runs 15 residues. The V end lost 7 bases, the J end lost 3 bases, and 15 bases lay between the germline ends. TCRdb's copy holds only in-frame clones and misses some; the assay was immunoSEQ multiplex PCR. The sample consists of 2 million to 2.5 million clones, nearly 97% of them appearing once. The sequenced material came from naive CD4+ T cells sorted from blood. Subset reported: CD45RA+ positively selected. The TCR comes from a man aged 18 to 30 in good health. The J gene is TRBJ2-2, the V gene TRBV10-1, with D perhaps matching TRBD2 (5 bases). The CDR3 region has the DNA TGCGCCAGCACTGTGAGGGCCATAGACACCGGGGAGCTGTTTTTT. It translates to CASTVRAIDTGELFF.